The 4 T cell receptor beta chains below were found in one sample sequenced in a study of blood T cell repertoires in COVID-19. Profiled with immunoSEQ multiplex PCR; TCRdb holds only in-frame clones, not every one. The sample has about 190,000 clones; under 90% are singletons. Sequencing was carried out using peripheral blood. These receptors were obtained from a man aged 60 to 75 with acute or convalescent COVID-19.

The rearrangement joins TRBV27 to TRBJ1-2; 7 bases fit TRBD1. This CDR3 comprises 15 residues. Germline V gene sequence: CDR1 MNHEY, CDR2 SMNVEV (reference sequence). With 7 bases clipped from V and 5 bases from J, the junction kept 13 bases outside the gene matches. In nucleotides, the CDR3 is TGTGCCAGCACCCCTACTCAGACAGGGAGATATGGCTACACCTTC. Translating it yields CASTPTQTGRYGYTF.

The CDR3, as DNA: TGTGCCAGCGGCCTTGGAGGGTCAGATACGCAGTATTTT. As protein: CASGLGGSDTQYF. J is TRBJ2-3 and V is TRBV12-3 or TRBV12-4; TRBD2 might be the D (6 bases). The CDR3 is made up of 13 amino acids. Trimming pared 8 bases from V and 4 bases from J, leaving 13 bases between.

The rearrangement links TRBV14 to TRBJ1-2; D perhaps matches TRBD1 (5 bases). CDR3 size: 14 residues. The V gene lost 0 bases and the J gene lost 3 bases, with 8 bases spanning the gap. Germline CDR1 is SGHDN and CDR2 is FVKESK. CDR3 amino acids: CASSQDQGYYGYTF. For the CDR3, the DNA is TGTGCCAGCAGCCAAGATCAGGGATACTATGGCTACACCTTC.

The chain joins TRBV28 to TRBJ2-1, with 11 bases identical to TRBD1. The length of the CDR3 is 15 residues. CDR1 and CDR2 (germline): MDHEN, SYDVKM. After removal of 2 bases from V and 6 bases from J, the junction contained 3 bases not matched to a gene. The CDR3 reads CASSLPGQGGNEQFF. In DNA, the CDR3 is TGTGCCAGCAGTTTACCGGGACAGGGGGGCAATGAGCAGTTCTTC.